This T cell receptor beta chain is drawn from a study of T cells after yellow fever vaccination. Study-wide results and limits: Researchers cautioned that FACS-sorted repertoires could harbor abundant clonotypes contaminating from the bulk population.

Production of TCR cDNA was by 5'RACE template switching, which also added a universal primer site and UMIs. In TCRdb, the 5' RACE reads were re-called with MiXCR into one record per CDR3 protein. The table includes about 240,000 distinct CDR3 sequences, 6.9% detected once. With respect to this clonotype: The antigen remains unidentified.

CDR3 size: 13 residues. V lost 5 bases and J lost 4, with 12 bases in between. Germline loops: CDR1 SQVTM, CDR2 ANQGSEA. This receptor was identified in a man aged 30 to 45 who received the YFV17D yellow fever vaccine. The chain is built from TRBV29-1 and TRBJ1-5, with D perhaps matching TRBD1 (6 bases). Source: CD4+ T cells sorted from PBMCs, taken 15 days after the yellow fever booster vaccination. CDR3 in amino acids: CSVRTDWNQPQHF. CDR3 DNA: TGCAGCGTTAGGACAGACTGGAATCAGCCCCAGCATTTT.